One and the same sample provided the 10 T cell receptor beta chains below, sequenced in a study of somatic mutations in cytotoxic T cells in rheumatoid arthritis. The data were produced by immunoSEQ multiplex PCR, yet TCRdb's version contains in-frame clones alone and is incomplete. This repertoire shows under 20,000 clones, approximately 87% found once; its top ten account for about 15%. Input material: CD8+ T cells sorted from blood. These receptors came from a man aged 40-50 years in good health.

V and J are TRBV11-1 and TRBJ2-6; the D gene is possibly TRBD2 (6 bases). Trimming cost V 0 bases and J 0 bases, with 9 bases left between them. Germline V gene data show CDR1 as SGHAT and CDR2 as FQDESV (reference sequence). The CDR3 spans 17 residues. The CDR3: CASSLAGGNSGANVLTF. The DNA of the CDR3 is TGTGCCAGCAGCTTAGCGGGAGGTAACTCTGGGGCCAACGTCCTGACTTTC.

In nucleotides, the CDR3 is TGTGCCAGTAGACCCAGGCGAGTGAACACTGAAGCTTTCTTT. Amino acid sequence: CASRPRRVNTEAFF. The gene calls are TRBV19 and TRBJ1-1; D is ambiguous. Trimming pared 6 bases from V and 0 bases from J, leaving 11 bases between. From germline, CDR1 is LNHDA and CDR2 SQIVND (reference sequence). This CDR3 is built from 14 residues. Drawing the rest from reference TRBV19 and TRBJ1-1, the complete variable domain is DGGITQSPKYLFRKEGQNVTLSCEQNLNHDAMYWYRQDPGQGLRLIYYSQIVNDFQKGDIAEGYSVSREKKESFPLTVTSAQKNPTAFYLCASRPRRVNTEAFFGQGTRLTVV.

The chain couples TRBV19 to TRBJ2-2; TRBD2 matches 12 bases. Trimming removed 5 bases from V and 4 bases from J; junction bases left unmatched: 5. The germline CDR1 and CDR2 sequences are LNHDA and SQIVND (reference sequence). The CDR3 runs to 16 residues. The CDR3 sequence is CASSRLAGDITGELFF. In DNA, the CDR3 is TGTGCCAGTAGTCGACTAGCGGGAGATATCACCGGGGAGCTGTTTTTT.

This clone was recorded once. This chain connects TRBV2 to TRBJ2-1, with TRBD1 identical over 10 bases. Looked up from germline, CDR1 is SNHLY and CDR2 is FYNNEI. V lost 3 bases and J lost 4; bases outside the gene matches: 6. There are 16 residues in the CDR3. CDR3 amino acids: CASSDRGTGDYNEQFF. The CDR3 nucleotides are TGTGCCAGCAGTGATCGTGGGACAGGGGATTACAATGAGCAGTTCTTC.

This chain links TRBV27 with TRBJ2-7, with 11 nucleotides matching TRBD2. V dropped 3 bases and J dropped 6; count of bases not matched to a gene: 4. CDR3 size: 14 residues. The germline V gene has CDR1 MNHEY and CDR2 SMNVEV (reference sequence). The DNA for the CDR3 is TGTGCCAGCAGTTTCCTAGCGGGAGGTAGCGAGCAGTACTTC. Its protein product is CASSFLAGGSEQYF.

DNA of the CDR3: TGTGCCAGCAGTCCCAGGGTCACCGGGGAGCTGTTTTTT. It translates to CASSPRVTGELFF. V gene TRBV11-2 combines with J gene TRBJ2-2; tentatively, D is TRBD1 (5 bases). V was shortened by 6 bases and J by 4 bases, with 9 bases between the two germline ends. The CDR3 sequence is 13 residues long. Germline values: CDR1 SGHAT, CDR2 FQNNGV.

The V gene is TRBV28, the J gene TRBJ1-5; 7 bases match TRBD1. The CDR3 contains 14 residues. With 5 bases clipped from V and 6 bases from J, the junction kept 7 bases outside the gene matches. Germline values: CDR1 MDHEN, CDR2 SYDVKM. CDR3 nucleotide sequence: TGTGCCAGCAGTCCCGGACAGGCGGGTCAGCCCCAGCATTTT. Protein sequence: CASSPGQAGQPQHF.

In this sample, this clone turned up a few times. V and J are TRBV28 and TRBJ1-1, with 8 bases aligning to TRBD1. The CDR3 is 15 amino acids. V shed 5 bases and J 4 bases; nucleotides not matched to a gene: 9. The germline CDR1 and CDR2 sequences are MDHEN and SYDVKM. In DNA form, the CDR3 reads TGTGCCAGCAGTCCCCGGACAGGGCGACTCACTGAAGCTTTCTTT. It translates to CASSPRTGRLTEAFF. Looking up the rest from reference TRBV28 and TRBJ1-1 gives the full variable domain: DVKVTQSSRYLVKRTGEKVFLECVQDMDHENMFWYRQDPGLGLRLIYFSYDVKMKEKGDIPEGYSVSREKKERFSLILESASTNQTSMYLCASSPRTGRLTEAFFGQGTRLTVV.

The chain uses TRBV27 and TRBJ2-7; D is uncertain. The germline V and J ends were trimmed by 3 bases and 3 bases, with 12 bases remaining between them. CDR3 size: 14 residues. CDR1 and CDR2 (germline): MNHEY, SMNVEV (reference sequence). The CDR3 here is CASSFTVESYEQYF. The CDR3 DNA is TGTGCCAGCAGTTTCACAGTTGAGAGCTACGAGCAGTACTTC.

The chain has TRBV15 and TRBJ2-7, with 10 bases fitting TRBD2. With 0 bases clipped from V and 4 bases from J, the junction kept 9 bases outside the gene matches. CDR3 size: 17 residues. Germline CDR1 LNHNV, CDR2 YYDKDF (reference sequence). CDR3: CATSRENFSGRRYEQYF. Written as DNA, the CDR3 is TGTGCCACCAGCAGAGAAAACTTTAGCGGGAGGAGGTACGAGCAGTACTTC. Using reference TRBV15 and TRBJ2-7 for the parts outside the CDR3, the full variable domain is DAMVIQNPRYQVTQFGKPVTLSCSQTLNHNVMYWYQQKSSQAPKLLFHYYDKDFNNEADTPDNFQSRRPNTSFCFLDIRSPGLGDTAMYLCATSRENFSGRRYEQYFGPGTRLTVT.